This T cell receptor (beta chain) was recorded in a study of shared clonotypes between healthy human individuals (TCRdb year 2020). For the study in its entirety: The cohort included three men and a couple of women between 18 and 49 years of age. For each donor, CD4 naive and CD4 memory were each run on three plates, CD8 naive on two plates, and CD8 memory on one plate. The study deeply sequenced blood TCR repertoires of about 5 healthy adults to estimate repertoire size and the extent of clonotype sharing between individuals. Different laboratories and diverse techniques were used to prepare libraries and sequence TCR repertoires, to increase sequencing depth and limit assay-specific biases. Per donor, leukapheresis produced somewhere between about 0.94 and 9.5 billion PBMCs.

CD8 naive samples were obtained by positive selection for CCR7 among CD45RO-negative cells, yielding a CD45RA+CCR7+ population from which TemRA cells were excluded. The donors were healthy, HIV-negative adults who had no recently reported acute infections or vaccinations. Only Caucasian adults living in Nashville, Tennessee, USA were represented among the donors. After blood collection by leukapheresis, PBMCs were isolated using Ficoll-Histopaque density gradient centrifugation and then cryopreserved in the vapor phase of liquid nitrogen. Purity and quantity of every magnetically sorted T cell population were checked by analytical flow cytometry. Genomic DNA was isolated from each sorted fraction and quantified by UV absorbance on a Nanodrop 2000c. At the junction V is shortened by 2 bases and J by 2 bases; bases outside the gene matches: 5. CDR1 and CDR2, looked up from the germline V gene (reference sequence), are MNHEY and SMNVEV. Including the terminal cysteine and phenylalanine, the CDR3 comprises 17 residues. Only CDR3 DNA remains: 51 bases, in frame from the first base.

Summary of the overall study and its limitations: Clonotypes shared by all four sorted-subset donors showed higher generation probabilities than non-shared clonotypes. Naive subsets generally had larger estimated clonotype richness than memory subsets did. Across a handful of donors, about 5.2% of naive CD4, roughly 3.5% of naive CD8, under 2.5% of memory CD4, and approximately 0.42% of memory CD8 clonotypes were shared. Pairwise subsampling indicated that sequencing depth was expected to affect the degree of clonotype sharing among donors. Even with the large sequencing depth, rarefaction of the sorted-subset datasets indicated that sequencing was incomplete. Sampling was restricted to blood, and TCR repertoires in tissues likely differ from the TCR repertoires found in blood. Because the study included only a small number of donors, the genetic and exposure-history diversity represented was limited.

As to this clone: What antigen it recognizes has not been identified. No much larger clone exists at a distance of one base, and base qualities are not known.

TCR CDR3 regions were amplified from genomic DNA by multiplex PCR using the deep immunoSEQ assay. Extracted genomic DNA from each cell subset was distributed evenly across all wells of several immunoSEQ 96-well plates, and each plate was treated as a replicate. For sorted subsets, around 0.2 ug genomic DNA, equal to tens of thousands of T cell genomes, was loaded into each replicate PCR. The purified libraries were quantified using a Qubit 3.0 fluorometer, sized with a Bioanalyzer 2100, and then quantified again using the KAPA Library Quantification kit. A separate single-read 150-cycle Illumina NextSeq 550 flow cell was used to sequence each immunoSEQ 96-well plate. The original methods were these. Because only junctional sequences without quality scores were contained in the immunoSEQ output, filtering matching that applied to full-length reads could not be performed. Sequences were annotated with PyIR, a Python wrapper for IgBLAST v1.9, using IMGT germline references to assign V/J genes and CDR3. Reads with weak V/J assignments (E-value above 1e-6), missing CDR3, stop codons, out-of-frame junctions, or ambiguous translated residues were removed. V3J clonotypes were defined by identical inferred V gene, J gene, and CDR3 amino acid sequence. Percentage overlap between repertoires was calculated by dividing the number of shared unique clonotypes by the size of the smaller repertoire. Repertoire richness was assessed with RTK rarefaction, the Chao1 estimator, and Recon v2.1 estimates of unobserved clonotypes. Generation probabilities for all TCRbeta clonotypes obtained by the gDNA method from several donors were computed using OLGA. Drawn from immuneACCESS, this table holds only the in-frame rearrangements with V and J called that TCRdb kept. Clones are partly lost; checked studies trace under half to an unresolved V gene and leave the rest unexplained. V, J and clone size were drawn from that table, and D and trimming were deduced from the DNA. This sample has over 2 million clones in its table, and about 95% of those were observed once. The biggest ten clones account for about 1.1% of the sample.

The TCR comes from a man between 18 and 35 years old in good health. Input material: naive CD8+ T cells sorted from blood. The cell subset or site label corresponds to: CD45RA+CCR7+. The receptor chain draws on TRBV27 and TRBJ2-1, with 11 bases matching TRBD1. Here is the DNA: TGTGCCAGCAGTTTACTTGGGGGACAGGGGGCCTACAATGAGCAGTTCTTC. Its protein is CASSLLGGQGAYNEQFF.